These 16 T cell receptor beta chains share one sample of origin, sequenced in a study of graft-versus-host responses after intestinal transplantation. Generated by immunoSEQ multiplex PCR, the TCRdb table keeps only in-frame clones and is missing some. This sample carries approximately 19,000 clones, roughly 40% of them seen once, and the ten largest clones take about 0.99%. The sample consisted of alloreactive CD4+ T cells from a mixed lymphocyte reaction culture, taken before intestinal transplant. Subset specified: CFSE-low proliferating T cells sorted from roughly 6-day pre-transplant mixed lymphocyte reaction (GvH or HvG direction). These receptors came from a human patient who received an intestinal transplant.

The rearrangement links TRBV7-9 to TRBJ1-2; no firm D call. Trimming stripped 5 bases from V and 0 bases from J, with 25 bases between. This CDR3 has 19 residues. CDR1 SEHNR and CDR2 FQNEAQ come from the germline V gene (reference sequence). CDR3 DNA: TGTGCCAGCAGCCGTACTCTGGGGAGAGGGCCCCGGGCTAACTATGGCTACACCTTC. It is translated as CASSRTLGRGPRANYGYTF.

This chain joins TRBV5-6 and TRBJ1-4; D remains unclear. CDR3 length equals 14 residues. With 3 bases removed from V and 8 bases from J, the gap between germline ends came to 14 bases. Per the germline V gene, CDR1 is SGHDT and CDR2 is YYEEEE. CDR3 protein: CASSSGRVGEKLFF. The CDR3, as DNA: TGTGCCAGCAGCTCAGGACGGGTAGGGGAAAAACTGTTTTTT.

The chain employs TRBV5-6 and TRBJ2-6; no definite D call. This CDR3 comprises 18 residues. Trimming took 7 bases from V and 5 from J, leaving 25 bases between them. Germline lookup yields CDR1 SGHDT and CDR2 YYEEEE. The CDR3 DNA is TGTGCCAGCTTGGGTACCAATAAGTCACAAAGTCGGGCCAACGTCCTGACTTTC. Translation gives CASLGTNKSQSRANVLTF.

V usage is TRBV6-5 and J usage is TRBJ1-6; a weak D match, TRBD1 (6 bases). The V gene's germline CDR1 is MNHEY and CDR2 SVGAGI. V gave up 7 bases and J gave up 8 bases, with 12 bases separating them. CDR3 length equals 13 residues. This CDR3 is CASTRGRDSPLHF. Here the CDR3 DNA reads TGTGCCAGCACACGGGGGCGGGATTCACCCCTCCACTTT.

This chain links TRBV4-1 with TRBJ2-3; D might be TRBD2 (5 bases). CDR1 and CDR2 from the germline V gene are MGHRA and YSYEKL. This CDR3 has 18 amino acids. The ends were cut back, 0 bases at V and 2 bases at J, with 18 bases in the middle. The CDR3 bases are TGCGCCAGCAGCCAAGAACTGGGATTAGCCGGGGTCACAGATACGCAGTATTTT. It yields the protein CASSQELGLAGVTDTQYF.

This clone was found a few times. The V call is TRBV7-2, the J call TRBJ1-5, with D maybe TRBD1 (5 bases). Trimming took off 5 bases at V and 2 bases at J, with 10 bases between the two ends. The germline CDR1 and CDR2 sequences are SGHTA and FQGNSA. This CDR3 is built from 14 residues. The CDR3 nucleotides read TGTGCCAGCAGCCCGCGAGGGGGCAATCAGCCCCAGCATTTT. Translating gives CASSPRGGNQPQHF.

This clone came up a few times. This chain uses TRBV2 with TRBJ1-5, with no clear D. The V gene lost 6 bases and the J gene lost 3 bases, with 9 bases spanning the gap. The CDR3 is made up of 13 amino acids. Germline loops: CDR1 SNHLY, CDR2 FYNNEI. DNA for the CDR3: TGTGCCAGCAGCCCAGAGATCAATCAGCCCCAGCATTTT. Its translation is CASSPEINQPQHF.

The chain couples TRBV5-1 to TRBJ1-1; D is ambiguous. This CDR3 region has 15 residues. CDR1 is SGHRS, CDR2 YFSETQ, per germline. Trimming took off 3 bases at V and 2 bases at J, with 14 bases between the two ends. The CDR3 DNA sequence: TGCGCCAGCAGCTCTCAACAGCCTACTAACACTGAAGCTTTCTTT. Protein sequence: CASSSQQPTNTEAFF.

The chain recombines TRBV29-1 with TRBJ2-2; weak D call: TRBD1 (5 bases). The CDR3 is 11 amino acids. In germline, CDR1 is SQVTM, CDR2 ANQGSEA. Trimming took 6 bases from V and 6 from J, leaving 8 bases between them. The CDR3 reads CSVREAGELFF. The CDR3, as DNA: TGCAGCGTCAGGGAAGCCGGGGAGCTGTTTTTT.

The rearrangement joins TRBV6-1 to TRBJ1-5, with D uncertain. This CDR3 is 15 amino acids long. The V and J ends lost 7 bases and 2 bases respectively, with 15 bases between them. In germline, CDR1 is MNHNS, CDR2 SASEGT. The chain's CDR3 is CASNGRTSGNQPQHF. Here the CDR3 DNA reads TGTGCCAGCAATGGAAGAACCTCGGGCAATCAGCCCCAGCATTTT.

The rearrangement uses TRBV15 and TRBJ2-4; the D gene is possibly TRBD2 (7 bases). Trimming pared 0 bases from V and 6 bases from J, leaving 24 bases between. There are 19 residues in the CDR3. CDR1 and CDR2 (germline): LNHNV, YYDKDF (reference sequence). CDR3 in amino acids: CATSRDRGRTVRGVNIQYF. The CDR3 region has the DNA TGTGCCACCAGCAGAGATCGGGGGAGGACAGTTCGGGGGGTAAACATTCAGTACTTC.

This clone has a handful of counts. The V gene is TRBV18, the J gene TRBJ1-1, with 7 bases that match TRBD1. The germline CDR1 and CDR2 sequences are KGHSH and LQKENI. The CDR3 is 15 residues long. The trim removed 2 bases at V and 5 bases at J, leaving 8 bases unmatched. Written as DNA, the CDR3 is TGTGCCAGCTCACCAAGACAGGACAGGCGGACTGAAGCTTTCTTT. It specifies CASSPRQDRRTEAFF.

This sequence joins TRBV2 and TRBJ2-7; the D gene is possibly TRBD2 (6 bases). Trimming shortened V by 2 bases and J by 2 bases, and 13 bases separated the two germline ends. The CDR3 spans 15 residues. The germline V gene encodes CDR1 SNHLY and CDR2 FYNNEI. The CDR3 DNA reads as TGTGCCAGCAGTGAACTCCGCGGGGTTCCCTACGAGCAGTACTTC. This encodes CASSELRGVPYEQYF.

This clone was picked up a small number of times. This sequence joins TRBV5-6 and TRBJ1-1, with unresolved D. This CDR3 comprises 13 residues. CDR1 is SGHDT and CDR2 is YYEEEE in the germline V gene. Between the trimmed V and J ends, which lost 2 bases and 1 base, there was a span of 6 bases. In nucleotides, the CDR3 is TGTGCCAGCAGCTTCGCGGGGAACACTGAAGCTTTCTTT. Its protein product is CASSFAGNTEAFF.

The rearrangement links TRBV27 to TRBJ2-7, with 7 bases aligning to TRBD1. V shed 8 bases, J shed 0 bases, and the junction held 10 bases outside the gene matches. Germline CDR1 reads MNHEY; CDR2 reads SMNVEV (reference sequence). CDR3 length equals 15 residues. The CDR3 reads CASGRQGKSSYEQYF. Here the CDR3 DNA reads TGTGCCAGCGGGAGACAGGGTAAAAGCTCCTACGAGCAGTACTTC.

This clone was observed a handful of times. The chain is built from TRBV5-1 and TRBJ2-3, with 10 positions matching TRBD2. V was pared by 4 bases and J by 3 bases, with 8 bases of the junction left unmatched. The CDR3 has 16 amino acids. The V gene's germline CDR1 is SGHRS and CDR2 YFSETQ. The CDR3 region is CASSLGSGGSTDTQYF. The CDR3 bases are TGCGCCAGCAGCCTTGGTAGCGGGGGGAGTACAGATACGCAGTATTTT.